Included here is one T cell receptor beta chain sequence, with context. Antigen specificity is unknown. Measured with immunoSEQ multiplex PCR; TCRdb has only the in-frame clones, and not every one. The sample lists approximately 6,300 clones; about 98% were seen once. The sample comes from a study of naive CD8 T cells in extremely preterm neonates. Elective cesarean births at 37-41 weeks, without labor or membrane rupture, supplied the cord blood. Losses at the gene ends were 7 bases for V and 4 bases for J; bases not matched to a gene: 0. Germline V gives CDR1 SNHLY, CDR2 FYNNEI. The length of the CDR3 is 11 residues. Study-wide results and limits: Compared with older groups, preterm CDR3s were shorter, with fewer N additions and less trimming.

The J gene is TRBJ1-1, the V gene TRBV2; 7 positions agree with TRBD1. The sequence was collected from a newborn in good health. Sequenced sample: naive CD8+ T cells from cord blood. CDR3 in DNA: TGTGCCAGCACAGGGGGCACTGAAGCTTTCTTT. Translated, it gives CASTGGTEAFF.